This passage covers 6 T cell receptor beta chains from one sample sequenced in a study of a mutant IDH1 vaccine in newly diagnosed glioma. No antigen has been assigned to these receptors. Time point indicated: week 5, during vaccination. Vaccine doses each comprised 300 ug of mutant IDH1 20-mer peptide, with topical imiquimod. The table came from immunoSEQ multiplex PCR; TCRdb's copy has only in-frame clones and leaves some out. This repertoire shows fewer than 70,000 clones, about 87% found once; its top ten account for about 4.6%. The source was PBMCs, collected from a glioma patient whose treatment included an IDH1 peptide vaccine. These receptor sequences come from a woman in her 40s with glioma.

The chain combines TRBV11-2 with TRBJ2-6; D gene uncertain. V lost 3 bases and J 0 bases, leaving 15 bases between the germline ends. There are 18 residues in the CDR3. CDR1 is SGHAT, CDR2 FQNNGV, per germline. Written as DNA, the CDR3 is TGTGCCAGCAGCTTCCGAATTACTACAGTCTCTGGGGCCAACGTCCTGACTTTC. This encodes CASSFRITTVSGANVLTF. Looking up the rest from reference TRBV11-2 and TRBJ2-6 gives the full variable domain: EAGVAQSPRYKIIEKRQSVAFWCNPISGHATLYWYQQILGQGPKLLIQFQNNGVVDDSQLPKDRFSAERLKGVDSTLKIQPAKLEDSAVYLCASSFRITTVSGANVLTFGAGSRLTVL.

V gene TRBV12-5 combines with J gene TRBJ1-1; D perhaps matches TRBD1 (5 bases). The ends were cut back, 5 bases at V and 5 bases at J, with 12 bases in the middle. From germline, CDR1 is LGHNT and CDR2 FRNRAP. The CDR3 length is 13 residues. DNA of the CDR3: TGTGCTAGTGGTGTTCAGGGCGGGACTGAAGCTTTCTTT. This sequence encodes CASGVQGGTEAFF.

V usage is TRBV13 and J usage is TRBJ1-2; the match to TRBD1 covers 7 bases. CDR3 length equals 13 residues. CDR1 is PRHDT and CDR2 is FYEKMQ in the germline V gene (reference sequence). V trimming: 5 bases; J trimming: 8 bases; junction bases outside the gene matches: 8. The CDR3 region has the DNA TGTGCCAGCAGCCGACAGGGTACTATGGGCTACACCTTC. This encodes CASSRQGTMGYTF. Full variable domain (missing parts from reference TRBV13 and TRBJ1-2): AAGVIQSPRHLIKEKRETATLKCYPIPRHDTVYWYQQGPGQDPQFLISFYEKMQSDKGSIPDRFSAQQFSDYHSELNMSSLELGDSALYFCASSRQGTMGYTFGSGTRLTVV.

The rearrangement links TRBV7-2 to TRBJ2-2; D unclear. The CDR3 runs to 13 residues. Germline-derived CDR1 and CDR2 are SGHTA and FQGNSA. Trimming pared 5 bases from V and 4 bases from J, leaving 8 bases between. The CDR3 region has the DNA TGTGCCAGCAGCCAATCGAGCACCGGGGAGCTGTTTTTT. This translates into CASSQSSTGELFF.

The chain has TRBV5-6 and TRBJ1-5, with D unresolved. CDR1 SGHDT and CDR2 YYEEEE come from the germline V gene. The CDR3 sequence is 16 residues long. Trimming removed 4 bases from V and 1 base from J, with 15 bases in between. This CDR3 reads CASSAYLGGSNQPQHF. Written as DNA, the CDR3 is TGTGCCAGCAGCGCCTACCTGGGTGGGAGCAATCAGCCCCAGCATTTT.

This clone was counted a single time. The chain carries TRBV13 and TRBJ2-5, with TRBD2 matching over 12 bases. V shed 4 bases and J 4 bases; nucleotides not matched to a gene: 4. This CDR3 contains 15 residues. CDR1 is PRHDT, CDR2 FYEKMQ, per germline (reference sequence). In DNA form, the CDR3 reads TGTGCCAGCAGCTCTAAGGGACTAGCGGGAGAGACCCAGTACTTC. Translation: CASSSKGLAGETQYF.